This T cell receptor (beta chain) was documented in a study of T cells in localized non-small cell lung cancer. General study results and limits: Higher T cell density in the blood was associated with longer overall survival, whereas higher adjacent-lung clonality associated with shorter survival.

As to this clone: No antigen is known for it.

The CDR3 runs to 15 residues. Germline V gene data show CDR1 as SGHDT and CDR2 as YYEEEE. Trimming shortened V by 3 bases and J by 7 bases, and 19 bases separated the two germline ends. Method: immunoSEQ multiplex PCR; TCRdb's copy keeps in-frame clones and lacks some. The sample contains around 91,000 clones, roughly 87% of which appear only once. This rearrangement joins TRBV5-6 to TRBJ1-1; D is unresolved. The source is a man between 40 and 69 years old with stage I squamous cell lung carcinoma. This specimen consisted of peripheral blood, obtained before any cancer treatment. CDR3 nucleotide sequence: TGTGCCAGCAGCTCCCCCACCGTAAGCGGTATTGAAGCTTTCTTT. The encoded protein is CASSSPTVSGIEAFF.